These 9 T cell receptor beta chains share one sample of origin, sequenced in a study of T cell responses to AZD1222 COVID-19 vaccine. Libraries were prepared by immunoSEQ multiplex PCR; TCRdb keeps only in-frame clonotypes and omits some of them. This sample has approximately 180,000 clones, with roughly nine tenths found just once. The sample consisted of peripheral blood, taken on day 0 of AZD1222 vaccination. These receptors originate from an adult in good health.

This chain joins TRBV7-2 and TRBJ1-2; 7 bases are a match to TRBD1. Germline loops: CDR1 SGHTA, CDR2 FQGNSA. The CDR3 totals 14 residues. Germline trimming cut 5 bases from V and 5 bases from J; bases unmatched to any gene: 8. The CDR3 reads CASSQGQSLYGYTF. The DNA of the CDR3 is TGTGCCAGCAGCCAGGGACAGTCATTATATGGCTACACCTTC.

CDR3 loop: CASSLIRDPRSRTDTQYF. DNA for the CDR3: TGTGCCAGTAGTTTGATCCGGGACCCGCGGTCCAGGACAGATACGCAGTATTTT. V is TRBV19 and J is TRBJ2-3; either TRBD1 or TRBD2 may supply D (5 bases each). CDR1 and CDR2 from the germline V gene are LNHDA and SQIVND (reference sequence). The CDR3 runs 18 residues. V lost 5 bases and J 3 bases, leaving 24 bases between the germline ends.

The CDR3 coding sequence is TGTGCCAGCAGCCAAGATTGGACAGGGTCATACGAGCAGTACTTC. Its protein product is CASSQDWTGSYEQYF. The chain recombines TRBV14 with TRBJ2-7, with 8 bases that match TRBD1. Germline V gene data show CDR1 as SGHDN and CDR2 as FVKESK. The CDR3 spans 15 residues. The junction had 5 bases not matched to a gene; V was cut back by 0 bases and J by 4 bases.

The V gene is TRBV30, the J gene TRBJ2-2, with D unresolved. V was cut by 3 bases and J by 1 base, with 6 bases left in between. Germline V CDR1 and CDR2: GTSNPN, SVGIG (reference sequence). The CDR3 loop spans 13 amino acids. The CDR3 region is CAWREQNTGELFF. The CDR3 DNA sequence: TGTGCCTGGAGGGAACAGAACACCGGGGAGCTGTTTTTT.

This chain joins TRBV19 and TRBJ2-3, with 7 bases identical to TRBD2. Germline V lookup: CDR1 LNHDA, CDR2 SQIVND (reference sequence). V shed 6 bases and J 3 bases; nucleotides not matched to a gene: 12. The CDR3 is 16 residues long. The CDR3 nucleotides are TGTGCCAGTAGCCCTTCCCAGGCGGGAGTGACAGATACGCAGTATTTT. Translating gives CASSPSQAGVTDTQYF.

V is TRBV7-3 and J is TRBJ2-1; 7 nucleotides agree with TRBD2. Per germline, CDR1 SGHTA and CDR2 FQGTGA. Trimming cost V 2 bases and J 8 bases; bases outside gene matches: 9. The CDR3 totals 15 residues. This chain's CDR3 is CASSLGGRSHDEQFF. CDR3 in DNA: TGTGCCAGCAGCTTAGGCGGGAGATCCCATGATGAGCAGTTCTTC.

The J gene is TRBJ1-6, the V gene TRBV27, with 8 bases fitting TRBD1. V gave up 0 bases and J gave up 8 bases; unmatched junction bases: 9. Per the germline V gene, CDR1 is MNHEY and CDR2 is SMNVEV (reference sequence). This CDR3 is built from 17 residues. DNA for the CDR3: TGTGCCAGCAGTTTATCACCCCCGGGACAGGATTATTCACCCCTCCACTTT. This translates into CASSLSPPGQDYSPLHF.

In DNA form, the CDR3 reads TGCAGCGTGAGACAGGGCCCAGATACGCAGTATTTT. Encoded protein: CSVRQGPDTQYF. The rearrangement joins TRBV29-1 to TRBJ2-3; 7 positions agree with TRBD1. V shed 6 bases, J shed 4 bases, and the junction held 4 bases outside the gene matches. There are 12 residues in the CDR3. The germline gives CDR1 SQVTM, CDR2 ANQGSEA.

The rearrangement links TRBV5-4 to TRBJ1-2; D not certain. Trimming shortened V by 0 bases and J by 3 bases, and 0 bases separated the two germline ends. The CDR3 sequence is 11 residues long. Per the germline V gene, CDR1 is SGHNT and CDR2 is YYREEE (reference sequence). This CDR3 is CASSLDYGYTF. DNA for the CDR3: TGTGCCAGCAGCTTGGACTATGGCTACACCTTC.